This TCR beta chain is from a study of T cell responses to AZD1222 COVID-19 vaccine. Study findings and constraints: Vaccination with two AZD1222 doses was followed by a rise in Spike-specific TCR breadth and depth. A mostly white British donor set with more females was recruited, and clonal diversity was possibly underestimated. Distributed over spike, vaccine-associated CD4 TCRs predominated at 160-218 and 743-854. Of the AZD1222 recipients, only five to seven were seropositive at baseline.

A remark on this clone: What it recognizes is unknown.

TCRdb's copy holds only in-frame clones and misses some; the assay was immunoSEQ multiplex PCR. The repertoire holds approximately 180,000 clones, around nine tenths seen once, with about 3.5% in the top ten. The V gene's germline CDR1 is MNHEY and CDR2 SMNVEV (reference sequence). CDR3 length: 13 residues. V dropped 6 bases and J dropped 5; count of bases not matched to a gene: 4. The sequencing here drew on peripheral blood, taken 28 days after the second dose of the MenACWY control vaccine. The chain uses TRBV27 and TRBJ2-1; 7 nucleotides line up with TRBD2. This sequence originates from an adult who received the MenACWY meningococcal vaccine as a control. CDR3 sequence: CASRRGEDNEQFF. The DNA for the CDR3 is TGTGCCAGCAGACGGGGGGAGGACAATGAGCAGTTCTTC.